Presented here are 5 T cell receptor beta chains from one specimen sequenced in a study of T cell changes during pregnancy in multiple sclerosis (dated by TCRdb to about 2019). Libraries were made using the immunoSEQ multiplex PCR assay. In its TCRdb copy, this immuneACCESS table keeps in-frame sequences only and misses some clones. Where compared with another copy, unresolved V genes explain less than half of these, and the others have no known cause. Recorded for this sample are under 80,000 clones; around 94% of them occurred a single time. 0.45% to 0.7% of the sample is taken by the ten largest. The sequencing used peripheral blood, collected in the third trimester of pregnancy. These receptors were collected from a female donor with multiple sclerosis, enrolled in a pregnancy study.

This clone was observed a few times. This sample also contains other DNA sequences that code for the same CDR3. J is TRBJ1-6 and V is TRBV6-5, with D unclear. CDR1 and CDR2 from the germline V gene are MNHEY and SVGAGI. The CDR3 consists of 14 residues. Deletions cut 0 bases from V and 7 bases from J, with 7 bases between. CDR3 loop: CASSYSTGNSPLHF. The CDR3 DNA follows: TGTGCCAGCAGTTACTCCACGGGGAATTCACCCCTCCACTTT.

The genes are TRBV6-6 and TRBJ2-5; D unresolved. Germline assignment: CDR1 MNHNY and CDR2 SVGAGI (reference sequence). The ends were cut back, 2 bases at V and 5 bases at J, with 3 bases in the middle. The CDR3 runs to 11 residues. DNA for the CDR3: TGTGCCAGCAGTTACGAGGAGACCCAGTACTTC. Translation gives CASSYEETQYF.

The chain has TRBV4-1 and TRBJ2-7; 9 bases align to TRBD1. Germline V gene sequence: CDR1 MGHRA, CDR2 YSYEKL. This CDR3 spans 15 amino acids. Trimming cost V 4 bases and J 2 bases; bases outside gene matches: 6. The CDR3 protein is CASSLWTGDTYEQYF. The CDR3 bases are TGCGCCAGCAGCCTTTGGACAGGGGATACCTACGAGCAGTACTTC.

This chain connects TRBV29-1 to TRBJ1-1; 7 nucleotides line up with TRBD1. The CDR3 has 13 residues. V trimming: 7 bases; J trimming: 1 base; junction bases outside the gene matches: 6. CDR1 SQVTM and CDR2 ANQGSEA come from the germline V gene. In DNA, the CDR3 is TGCAGCGCCTCATCAGGGGGGAACACTGAAGCTTTCTTT. This translates into CSASSGGNTEAFF.

This chain uses TRBV7-3 with TRBJ1-1; TRBD1 matches at 8 bases. With 4 bases clipped from V and 6 bases from J, the junction kept 10 bases outside the gene matches. This CDR3 is 15 amino acids long. Germline V lookup: CDR1 SGHTA, CDR2 FQGTGA. CDR3 in amino acids: CASSSRGGQEAEAFF. CDR3 DNA sequence: TGTGCCAGCAGCTCAAGAGGGGGACAGGAGGCTGAAGCTTTCTTT.